This T cell receptor beta chain was documented in a study of human T cells and chemical hapten exposure. Many counts were recorded for this clonotype. Total RNA extraction was carried out from unfractionated whole blood. In the library, unique molecular identifiers were attached to individual cDNA molecules. Authors' data handling: TCRs per sample had a median of approximately 88,000 and ranged from roughly 20,000 to 690,600. One entry per CDR3 protein, called by TCRdb with MiXCR from the 5' RACE reads. TCRdb's processing, not the authors' own work, is the source of the V and J calls. The table has about 81,000 distinct CDR3 sequences, 7% to 8% seen once. The sequence derives from a male donor in good health.

CDR3 residues: CASSQATTGTLNTEAFF. The CDR3 nucleotides are TGTGCCAGCAGCCAAGCGACGACAGGGACTCTGAACACTGAAGCTTTCTTT. The chain combines TRBV14 with TRBJ1-1, with 7 bases matching TRBD1. With V trimmed by 1 base and J by 0 bases, 8 bases remained unmatched. The CDR3 is 17 amino acids. CDR1 SGHDN and CDR2 FVKESK come from the germline V gene.